This TCR beta chain was sequenced in a study of breast tumors, draining lymph nodes, adjacent tissues. The CDR3 is made up of 15 amino acids. CDR1 is SGHDN and CDR2 is FVKESK in the germline V gene. Trimming cost V 1 base and J 1 base; bases outside gene matches: 2. By its share, this clonotype is medium-sized (0.01 to 0.1%). The antigen remains unidentified. Study-wide results and limits: Luminal-like breast cancer showed significantly greater tumor-nontumor repertoire similarity than basal-like breast cancer did. Findings are consistent with lymph node origin and intratumoral expansion of most tumor T cells. Data only fit, rather than demonstrated, lymph node origin of most tumor T cells. Tumor repertoires ranked between lymph nodes and nontumor tissue in diversity, with V and J gene preferences.

MiXCR, applied by TCRdb to the multiplex PCR reads, yields one record per CDR3 protein. The table includes some 21,000 distinct CDR3 sequences, about half detected once. Sequenced: breast tumor tissue. This chain joins TRBV14 and TRBJ2-3, with 7 bases matching TRBD1. The TCR sequence derives from a female donor with breast cancer. Some clones in this sample may be carry-over from other donors' samples. The CDR3 region is CASSQGTGGTDTQYF. The CDR3 DNA follows: TGTGCCAGCAGCCAAGGGACAGGCGGCACAGATACGCAGTATTTT. Full variable domain (rest looked up from reference TRBV14 and TRBJ2-3): EAGVTQFPSHSVIEKGQTVTLRCDPISGHDNLYWYRRVMGKEIKFLLHFVKESKQDESGMPNNRFLAERTGGTYSTLKVQPAELEDSGVYFCASSQGTGGTDTQYFGPGTRLTVL.